The source of this T cell receptor beta chain is a study of OX40 agonist ivuxolimab in advanced cancers. Assay used: immunoSEQ multiplex PCR; TCRdb lists only in-frame clones, some missing. The data show 15,000 or so clones, less than 95% seen once. The receptor was isolated from an adult with an advanced solid tumor such as melanoma, head and neck, liver or kidney cancer. The sequencing used CD4+ or CD8+ T cells sorted from blood, collected in a trial of the OX40 agonist ivuxolimab.

The CDR3, as DNA: TGTGCCAGCAGCGTAGGAGGTAACAGCAATCAGCCCCAGCATTTT. This gives the protein CASSVGGNSNQPQHF. The V gene is TRBV9, the J gene TRBJ1-5; D unclear. V lost 0 bases, J lost 1 base, and 8 bases lay in between. The CDR3 is made up of 15 amino acids. Germline assignment: CDR1 SGDLS and CDR2 YYNGEE.